Presented here are 20 T cell receptor beta chains from one specimen sequenced in a study of T-cell memory formation after mild COVID-19. A single record per CDR3 protein comes from TCRdb applying MiXCR to the 5' RACE reads. The table includes around 310,000 distinct CDR3 sequences, roughly 19% detected once. The sequenced sample was PBMCs or a T cell subset sorted from them (not recorded which). These receptor sequences come from a man aged 18 to 29 who had mild COVID-19 (a few samples of this study predate the infection). Cell type and time point are not known.

This clonotype was counted only a few times. The CDR3: CASSRPGRSSYNEQFF. CDR3 nucleotides: TGCGCCAGCAGCCGTCCGGGGAGGAGCTCCTACAATGAGCAGTTCTTC. The J gene is TRBJ2-1, the V gene TRBV4-1, with D maybe TRBD2 (6 bases). Trimming took off 4 bases at V and 0 bases at J, with 13 bases between the two ends. The CDR3 is made up of 16 amino acids. From germline, CDR1 is MGHRA and CDR2 YSYEKL.

This clonotype was recorded at least ten times. As DNA, the CDR3 is TGTGCCAGCAGTTTAGGCGGGGTTCGCGAGCAGTACTTC. Translation: CASSLGGVREQYF. The chain carries TRBV12-3 or TRBV12-4 and TRBJ2-7; possible D gene TRBD2, 6 bases. This CDR3 is built from 13 residues. V shed 1 base and J shed 6 bases, with 10 bases lying between them.

V and J are TRBV4-1 and TRBJ2-5; a weak D match, TRBD2 (6 bases). CDR1 and CDR2 from the germline V gene are MGHRA and YSYEKL. Trimming pared 0 bases from V and 7 bases from J, leaving 12 bases between. This CDR3 spans 14 amino acids. The CDR3 region is CASSQDSGVGTQYF. The CDR3 bases are TGCGCCAGCAGCCAAGATTCGGGGGTGGGGACCCAGTACTTC.

This clonotype was counted a few times. This sequence joins TRBV29-1 and TRBJ2-1; tentatively, D is TRBD2 (6 bases). V lost 7 bases and J 3 bases, leaving 16 bases between the germline ends. There are 14 residues in the CDR3. CDR1 and CDR2 from the germline V gene are SQVTM and ANQGSEA. In nucleotides, the CDR3 is TGCAGCGGACGGGGGTCTTGGGACTACAATGAGCAGTTCTTC. It is translated as CSGRGSWDYNEQFF.

This sequence joins TRBV7-2 and TRBJ1-2; a weak D match, TRBD1 (6 bases). The CDR3 is made up of 11 amino acids. Trimming left V 9 bases short and J 4 bases short, with 9 bases between. CDR1 and CDR2 from the germline V gene are SGHTA and FQGNSA. The CDR3 spells CASTGIYGYTF. Written as DNA, the CDR3 is TGTGCCAGTACAGGGATCTATGGCTACACCTTC.

This clonotype was seen more than once but under ten times. V gene TRBV7-2 combines with J gene TRBJ2-1; D tentatively reads TRBD1 or TRBD2 (5 bases each). The germline V and J ends were trimmed by 1 base and 1 base, with 11 bases remaining between them. Germline CDR1 reads SGHTA; CDR2 reads FQGNSA. The CDR3 is 16 residues long. Here the CDR3 reads CASSLVGTRSYNEQFF. The DNA for the CDR3 is TGTGCCAGCAGCTTAGTGGGGACCCGATCCTACAATGAGCAGTTCTTC. Complete variable domain (other parts from reference TRBV7-2 and TRBJ2-1): GAGVSQSPSNKVTEKGKDVELRCDPISGHTALYWYRQSLGQGLEFLIYFQGNSAPDKSGLPSDRFSAERTGGSVSTLTIQRTQQEDSAVYLCASSLVGTRSYNEQFFGPGTRLTVL.

This clonotype has more than one count but fewer than ten. This rearrangement joins TRBV6-5 to TRBJ1-2, with D unclear. This CDR3 is 14 amino acids long. Looked up from germline, CDR1 is MNHEY and CDR2 is SVGAGI. V dropped 10 bases and J dropped 3 bases, with 18 bases sitting between them. The CDR3 nucleotides read TGTGCCACCTCCGTCGCGGGCGGAGACTATGGCTACACCTTC. Translating it yields CATSVAGGDYGYTF.

This chain links TRBV29-1 with TRBJ1-1; D gene unclear. V shed 7 bases and J shed 11 bases, with 11 bases lying between them. CDR1 and CDR2 (germline): SQVTM, ANQGSEA. This CDR3 spans 9 amino acids. The CDR3 spells CSAAPGAFF. The CDR3 DNA follows: TGCAGCGCCGCTCCCGGGGCTTTCTTT.

This clonotype appeared a few times. This chain uses TRBV20-1 with TRBJ2-5; 12 bases fit TRBD1. Germline CDR1 is DFQATT and CDR2 is SNEGSKA (reference sequence). CDR3 length: 13 residues. V lost 4 bases to trimming and J lost 6 bases; unmatched junction nucleotides: 3. CDR3 nucleotide sequence: TGCAGTGCTACCGGGACAGGGGGCAAGACCCAGTACTTC. Its protein product is CSATGTGGKTQYF.

This clonotype was seen a few times. CDR3 residues: CASSYKDLYEQYF. CDR3 nucleotide sequence: TGTGCCAGCAGTTATAAGGACCTCTACGAGCAGTACTTC. The gene calls are TRBV27 and TRBJ2-7; no clear D. Germline V gives CDR1 MNHEY, CDR2 SMNVEV (reference sequence). Trimming shortened V by 4 bases and J by 3 bases, and 10 bases separated the two germline ends. There are 13 residues in the CDR3.

Only a few counts were recorded for this clonotype. The rearrangement joins TRBV12-3 or TRBV12-4 to TRBJ2-2, with no clear D. V was trimmed by 5 bases and J by 1 base, leaving 5 bases between them. The CDR3 length is 13 residues. CDR3 residues: CASSGENTGELFF. CDR3 DNA sequence: TGTGCCAGCAGTGGGGAGAACACCGGGGAGCTGTTTTTT.

V usage is TRBV27 and J usage is TRBJ1-2; tentatively, D is TRBD1 (5 bases). This CDR3 spans 14 amino acids. Germline assignment: CDR1 MNHEY and CDR2 SMNVEV (reference sequence). V gave up 2 bases and J gave up 4 bases, with 11 bases separating them. In nucleotides, the CDR3 is TGTGCCAGCAGTTTAGGGGCAGCCGCCTATGGCTACACCTTC. Amino acids: CASSLGAAAYGYTF.

This clonotype was seen repeatedly, ten times or more. The chain uses TRBV29-1 and TRBJ2-5, with D uncertain. Germline V gene data show CDR1 as SQVTM and CDR2 as ANQGSEA. V lost 7 bases to trimming and J lost 1 base, with 7 bases between them. This CDR3 region has 11 residues. The CDR3 nucleotides read TGCAGCGCGGACCCCCAAGAGACCCAGTACTTC. Encoded protein: CSADPQETQYF.

Ten or more counts support this clonotype. The chain links TRBV4-3 to TRBJ1-2; D unresolved. From germline, CDR1 is LGHNA and CDR2 YSLEER. This CDR3 contains 17 residues. Trimming stripped 4 bases from V and 4 bases from J, with 22 bases between. The chain's CDR3 is CASSPERTVNLRYGYTF. CDR3 in DNA: TGCGCCAGCAGCCCCGAGCGGACTGTTAATTTACGCTATGGCTACACCTTC.

This clonotype came up a few times. The chain uses TRBV20-1 and TRBJ2-4, with a weak D call TRBD1 (6 bases). The CDR3 extends over 13 amino acids. V lost 5 bases and J 0 bases, leaving 8 bases between the germline ends. In germline, CDR1 is DFQATT, CDR2 SNEGSKA (reference sequence). The CDR3 reads CSAEGVAKNIQYF. In DNA form, the CDR3 reads TGCAGTGCTGAGGGGGTAGCCAAAAACATTCAGTACTTC.

This clonotype appeared a few times. This CDR3 reads CATAGGALSGYTF. The DNA of the CDR3 is TGTGCCACCGCCGGGGGGGCCCTTTCCGGCTACACCTTC. The chain combines TRBV28 with TRBJ1-2; a weak D match, TRBD1 (6 bases). Trimming pared 10 bases from V and 8 bases from J, leaving 20 bases between. The germline V gene encodes CDR1 MDHEN and CDR2 SYDVKM. The CDR3 sequence is 13 residues long.

This clonotype was seen many times. This chain uses TRBV5-1 with TRBJ2-3, with 8 bases matching TRBD2. This CDR3 is 14 amino acids long. In germline, CDR1 is SGHRS, CDR2 YFSETQ. V lost 2 bases to trimming and J lost 4 bases; unmatched junction nucleotides: 3. The CDR3 here is CASSFYGGADTQYF. In nucleotides, the CDR3 is TGCGCCAGCAGCTTTTACGGGGGGGCAGATACGCAGTATTTT.

The chain uses TRBV20-1 and TRBJ2-5, with a possible D match to TRBD1 (6 bases). Germline assignment: CDR1 DFQATT and CDR2 SNEGSKA (reference sequence). V shed 3 bases and J shed 4 bases, with 12 bases lying between them. This CDR3 has 13 residues. The CDR3 loop is CSASVGAGETQYF. The CDR3, as DNA: TGCAGTGCTAGTGTGGGGGCGGGAGAGACCCAGTACTTC.

The chain employs TRBV7-9 and TRBJ1-1, with a tentative D call TRBD1 (6 bases). CDR1 is SEHNR and CDR2 is FQNEAQ in the germline V gene (reference sequence). The CDR3 length is 15 residues. Trimming pared 5 bases from V and 5 bases from J, leaving 18 bases between. In DNA, the CDR3 is TGTGCCAGCAGCCTACAGGGACCCACGGGGACTGAAGCTTTCTTT. Amino acids: CASSLQGPTGTEAFF.

Ten or more counts support this clonotype. The chain carries TRBV7-2 and TRBJ2-5; TRBD1 might be the D (5 bases). The CDR3 runs 13 residues. Trimming took 5 bases from V and 1 from J, leaving 8 bases between them. CDR1 and CDR2 from the germline V gene are SGHTA and FQGNSA. Here the CDR3 DNA reads TGTGCCAGCAGCCAGGGCGGCCAAGAGACCCAGTACTTC. This sequence encodes CASSQGGQETQYF.